The present T cell receptor beta chain was sequenced within a study of blood T cell repertoires in COVID-19. On the study more broadly: T cells, B-cell-depleted T cells, or PBMCs provided the cDNA or gDNA that served as material.

The V end lost 0 bases, the J end lost 5 bases, and 5 bases lay between the germline ends. The CDR3 is 12 residues long. CDR1 is SGHNT, CDR2 YYREEE, per germline (reference sequence). Only in-frame clones appear in the TCRdb table, and some are missing; sequencing was by immunoSEQ multiplex PCR. The sample carries 150,000 to 200,000 clones, 88% recorded once. Material for sequencing was peripheral blood. The rearrangement links TRBV5-4 to TRBJ2-5, with a tentative D call TRBD1 (5 bases). The sequence was obtained from a man between 40 and 49 years old with active or convalescent COVID-19. For the CDR3, the DNA is TGTGCCAGCAGCTTGGACAGGGAGACCCAGTACTTC. As protein: CASSLDRETQYF.